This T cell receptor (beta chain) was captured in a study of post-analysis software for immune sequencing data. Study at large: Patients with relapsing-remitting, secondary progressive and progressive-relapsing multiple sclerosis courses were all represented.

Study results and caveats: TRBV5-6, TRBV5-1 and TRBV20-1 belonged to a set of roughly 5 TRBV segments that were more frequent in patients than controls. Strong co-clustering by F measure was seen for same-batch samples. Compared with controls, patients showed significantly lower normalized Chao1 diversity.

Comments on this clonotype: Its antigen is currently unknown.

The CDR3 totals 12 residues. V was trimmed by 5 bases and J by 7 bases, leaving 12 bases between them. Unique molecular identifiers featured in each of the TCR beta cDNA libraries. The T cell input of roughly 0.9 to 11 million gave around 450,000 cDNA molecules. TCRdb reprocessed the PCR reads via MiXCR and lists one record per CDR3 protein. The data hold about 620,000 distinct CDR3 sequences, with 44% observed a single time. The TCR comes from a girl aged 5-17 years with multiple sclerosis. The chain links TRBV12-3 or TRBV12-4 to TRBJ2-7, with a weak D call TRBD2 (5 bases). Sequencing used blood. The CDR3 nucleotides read TGTGCCAGCAGTCCCCCCACGGGGGAGCAGTACTTC. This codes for CASSPPTGEQYF.